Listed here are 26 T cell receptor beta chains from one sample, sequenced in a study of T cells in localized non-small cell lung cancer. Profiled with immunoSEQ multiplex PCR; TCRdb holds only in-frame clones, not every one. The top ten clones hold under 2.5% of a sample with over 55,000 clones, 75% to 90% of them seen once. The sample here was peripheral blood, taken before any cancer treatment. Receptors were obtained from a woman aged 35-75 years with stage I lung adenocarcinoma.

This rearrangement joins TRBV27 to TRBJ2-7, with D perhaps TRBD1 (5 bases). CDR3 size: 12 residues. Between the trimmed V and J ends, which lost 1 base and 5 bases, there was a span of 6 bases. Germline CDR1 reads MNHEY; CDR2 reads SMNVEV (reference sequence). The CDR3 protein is CASSLLGDEQYF. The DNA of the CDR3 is TGTGCCAGCAGTTTATTAGGGGACGAGCAGTACTTC.

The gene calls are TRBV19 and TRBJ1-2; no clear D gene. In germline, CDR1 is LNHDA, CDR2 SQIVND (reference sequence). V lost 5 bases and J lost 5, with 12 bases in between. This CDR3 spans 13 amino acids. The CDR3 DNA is TGTGCCAGTAGTTTGGGCGGATTTTATGGCTACACCTTC. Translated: CASSLGGFYGYTF.

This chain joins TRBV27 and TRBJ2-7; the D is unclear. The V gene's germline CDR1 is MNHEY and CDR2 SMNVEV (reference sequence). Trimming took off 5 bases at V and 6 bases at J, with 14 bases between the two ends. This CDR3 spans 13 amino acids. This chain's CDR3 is CASSNYPGIEQYF. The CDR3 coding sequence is TGTGCCAGCAGTAACTATCCGGGTATCGAGCAGTACTTC.

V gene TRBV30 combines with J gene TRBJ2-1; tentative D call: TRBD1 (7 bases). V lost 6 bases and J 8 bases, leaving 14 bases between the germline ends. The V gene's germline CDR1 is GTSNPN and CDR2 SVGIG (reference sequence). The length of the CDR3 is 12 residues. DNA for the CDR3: TGTGCCTGTGAGGAGGGGGCAGATGAGCAGTTCTTC. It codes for CACEEGADEQFF.

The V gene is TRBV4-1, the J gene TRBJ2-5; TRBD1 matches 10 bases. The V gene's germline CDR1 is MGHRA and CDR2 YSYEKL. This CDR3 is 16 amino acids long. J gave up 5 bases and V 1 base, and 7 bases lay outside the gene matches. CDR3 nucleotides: TGCGCCAGCAGCCAAGGTCCCGGGACAGGGGTCGAGACCCAGTACTTC. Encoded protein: CASSQGPGTGVETQYF.

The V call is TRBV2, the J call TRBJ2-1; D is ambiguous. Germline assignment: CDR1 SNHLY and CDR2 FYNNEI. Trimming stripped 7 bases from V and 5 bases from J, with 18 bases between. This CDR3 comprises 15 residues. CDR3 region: CASNPPVAENNEQFF. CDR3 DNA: TGTGCCAGCAATCCCCCCGTGGCCGAAAACAATGAGCAGTTCTTC.

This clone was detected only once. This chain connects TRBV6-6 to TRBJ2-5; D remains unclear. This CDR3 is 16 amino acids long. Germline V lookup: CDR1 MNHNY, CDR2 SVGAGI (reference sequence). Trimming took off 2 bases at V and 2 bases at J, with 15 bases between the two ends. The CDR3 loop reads CASSYGRAHLQETQYF. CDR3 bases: TGTGCCAGCAGTTACGGTAGGGCTCACCTTCAAGAGACCCAGTACTTC.

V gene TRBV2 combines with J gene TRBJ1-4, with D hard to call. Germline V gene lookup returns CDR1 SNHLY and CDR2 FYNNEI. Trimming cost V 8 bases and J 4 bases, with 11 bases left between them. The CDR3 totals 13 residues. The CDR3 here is CASHYGINEKLFF. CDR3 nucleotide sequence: TGTGCCAGCCATTATGGGATTAATGAAAAACTGTTTTTT.

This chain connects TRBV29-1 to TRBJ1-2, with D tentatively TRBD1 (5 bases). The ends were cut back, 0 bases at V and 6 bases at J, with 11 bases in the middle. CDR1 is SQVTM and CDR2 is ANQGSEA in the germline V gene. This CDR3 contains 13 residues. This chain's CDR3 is CSVEDRGGNGYTF. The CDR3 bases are TGCAGCGTTGAAGATCGGGGGGGAAATGGCTACACCTTC.

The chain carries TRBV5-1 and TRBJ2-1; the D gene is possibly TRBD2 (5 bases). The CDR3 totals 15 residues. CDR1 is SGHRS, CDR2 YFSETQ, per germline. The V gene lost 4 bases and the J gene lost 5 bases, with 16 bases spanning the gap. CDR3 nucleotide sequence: TGCGCCAGCAGCCCACAGTTCCTCGGGGACAATGAGCAGTTCTTC. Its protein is CASSPQFLGDNEQFF.

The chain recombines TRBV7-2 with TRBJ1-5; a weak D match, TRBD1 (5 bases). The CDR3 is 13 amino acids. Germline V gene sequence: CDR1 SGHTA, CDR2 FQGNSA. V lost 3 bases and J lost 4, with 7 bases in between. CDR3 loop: CASSFRQNQPQHF. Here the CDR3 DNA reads TGTGCCAGCAGCTTTAGACAGAATCAGCCCCAGCATTTT.

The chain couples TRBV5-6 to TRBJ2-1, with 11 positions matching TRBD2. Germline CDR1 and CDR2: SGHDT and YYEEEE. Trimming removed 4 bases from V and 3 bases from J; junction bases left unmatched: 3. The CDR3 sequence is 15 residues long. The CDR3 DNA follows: TGTGCCAGCAGCACGGGACTAGCGGACTACAATGAGCAGTTCTTC. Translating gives CASSTGLADYNEQFF. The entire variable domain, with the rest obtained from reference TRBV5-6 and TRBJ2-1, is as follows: DAGVTQSPTHLIKTRGQQVTLRCSPKSGHDTVSWYQQALGQGPQFIFQYYEEEERQRGNFPDRFSGHQFPNYSSELNVNALLLGDSALYLCASSTGLADYNEQFFGPGTRLTVL.

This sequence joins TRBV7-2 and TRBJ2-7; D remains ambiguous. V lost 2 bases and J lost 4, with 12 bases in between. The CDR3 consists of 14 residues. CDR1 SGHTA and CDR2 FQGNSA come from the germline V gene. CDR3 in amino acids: CASSLRVERYEQYF. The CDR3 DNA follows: TGTGCCAGCAGCTTAAGGGTAGAGAGGTACGAGCAGTACTTC.

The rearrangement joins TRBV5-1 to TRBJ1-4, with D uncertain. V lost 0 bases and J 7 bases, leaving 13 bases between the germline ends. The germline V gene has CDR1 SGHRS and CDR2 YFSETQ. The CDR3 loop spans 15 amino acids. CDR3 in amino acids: CASSLGRDLAEKLFF. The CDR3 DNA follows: TGCGCCAGCAGCTTGGGCCGGGATCTAGCTGAAAAACTGTTTTTT.

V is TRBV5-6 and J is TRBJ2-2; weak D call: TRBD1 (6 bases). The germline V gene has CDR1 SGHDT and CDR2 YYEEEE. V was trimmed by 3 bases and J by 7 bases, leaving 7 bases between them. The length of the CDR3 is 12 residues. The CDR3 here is CASSSGDGELFF. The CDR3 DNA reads TGTGCCAGCAGCTCAGGGGACGGGGAGCTGTTTTTT.

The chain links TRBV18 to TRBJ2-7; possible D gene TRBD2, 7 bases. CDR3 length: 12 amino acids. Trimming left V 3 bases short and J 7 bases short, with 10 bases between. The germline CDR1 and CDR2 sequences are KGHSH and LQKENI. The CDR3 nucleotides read TGTGCCAGCTCACCGGGGGGGCGGGAGCAGTACTTC. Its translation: CASSPGGREQYF.

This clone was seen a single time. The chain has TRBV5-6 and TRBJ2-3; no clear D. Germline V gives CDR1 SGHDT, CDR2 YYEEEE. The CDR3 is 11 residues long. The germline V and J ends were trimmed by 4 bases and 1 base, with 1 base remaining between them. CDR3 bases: TGTGCCAGCAGCCGCACAGATACGCAGTATTTT. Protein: CASSRTDTQYF.

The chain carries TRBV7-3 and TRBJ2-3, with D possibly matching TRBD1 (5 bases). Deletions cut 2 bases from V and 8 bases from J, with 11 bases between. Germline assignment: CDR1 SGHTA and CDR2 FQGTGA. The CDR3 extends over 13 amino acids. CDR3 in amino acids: CASSLGAGTTQYF. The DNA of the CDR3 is TGTGCCAGCAGCTTAGGGGCAGGCACTACGCAGTATTTT.

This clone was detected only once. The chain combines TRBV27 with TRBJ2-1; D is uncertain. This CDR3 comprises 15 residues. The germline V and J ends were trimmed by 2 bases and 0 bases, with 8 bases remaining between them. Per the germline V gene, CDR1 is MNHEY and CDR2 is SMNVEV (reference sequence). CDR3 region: CASSLGASSYNEQFF. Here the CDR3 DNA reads TGTGCCAGCAGTTTAGGCGCCAGCTCCTACAATGAGCAGTTCTTC.

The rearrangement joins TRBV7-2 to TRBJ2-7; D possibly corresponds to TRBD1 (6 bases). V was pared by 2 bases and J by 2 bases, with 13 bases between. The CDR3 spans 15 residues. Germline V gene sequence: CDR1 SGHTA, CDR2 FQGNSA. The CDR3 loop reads CASSLQGSEAYEQYF. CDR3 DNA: TGTGCCAGCAGCTTACAGGGGAGTGAGGCCTACGAGCAGTACTTC.

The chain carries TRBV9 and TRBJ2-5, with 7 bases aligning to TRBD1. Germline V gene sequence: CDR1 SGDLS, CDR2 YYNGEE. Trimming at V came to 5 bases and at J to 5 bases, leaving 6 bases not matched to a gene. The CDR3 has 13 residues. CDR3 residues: CASSTGAGETQYF. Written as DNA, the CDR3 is TGTGCCAGCAGTACAGGGGCGGGCGAGACCCAGTACTTC. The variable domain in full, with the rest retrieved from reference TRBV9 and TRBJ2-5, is DSGVTQTPKHLITATGQRVTLRCSPRSGDLSVYWYQQSLDQGLQFLIQYYNGEERAKGNILERFSAQQFPDLHSELNLSSLELGDSALYFCASSTGAGETQYFGPGTRLLVL.

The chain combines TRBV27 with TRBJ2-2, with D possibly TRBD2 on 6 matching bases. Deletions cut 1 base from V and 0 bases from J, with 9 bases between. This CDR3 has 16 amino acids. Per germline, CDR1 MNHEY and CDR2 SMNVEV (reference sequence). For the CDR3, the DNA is TGTGCCAGCAGTTTATATGGGGGGACGAACACCGGGGAGCTGTTTTTT. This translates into CASSLYGGTNTGELFF.

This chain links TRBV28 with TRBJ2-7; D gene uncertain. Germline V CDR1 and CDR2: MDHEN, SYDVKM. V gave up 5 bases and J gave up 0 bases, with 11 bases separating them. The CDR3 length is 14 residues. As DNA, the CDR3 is TGTGCCAGCAGTCTTCAGCCGTCCTCCTACGAGCAGTACTTC. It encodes CASSLQPSSYEQYF.

CDR3 sequence: CASSSHLANYGYTF. The CDR3 bases are TGTGCCAGCAGCTCACACTTAGCTAACTATGGCTACACCTTC. V is TRBV7-2 and J is TRBJ1-2; D is undetermined. Germline loops: CDR1 SGHTA, CDR2 FQGNSA. The CDR3 length is 14 residues. V was clipped by 4 bases and J by 0 bases, with 9 bases between them.

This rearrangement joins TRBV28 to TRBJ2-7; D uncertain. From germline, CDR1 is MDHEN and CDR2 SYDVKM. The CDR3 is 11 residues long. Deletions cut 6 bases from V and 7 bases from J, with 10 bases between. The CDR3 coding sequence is TGTGCCAGCAGCTTGTTCCAGGAGCAGTACTTC. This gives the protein CASSLFQEQYF.

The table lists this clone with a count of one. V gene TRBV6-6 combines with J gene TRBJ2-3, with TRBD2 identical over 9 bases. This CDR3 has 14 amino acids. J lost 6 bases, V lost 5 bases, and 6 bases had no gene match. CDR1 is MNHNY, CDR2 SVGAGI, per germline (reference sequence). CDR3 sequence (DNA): TGTGCCAGCAGTACAGGGACTAGCTGGGATACGCAGTATTTT. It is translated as CASSTGTSWDTQYF.